Each of the 23 T cell receptor beta chains below was sequenced from the same sample in a study of T cell responses to AZD1222 COVID-19 vaccine. Profiling relied on immunoSEQ multiplex PCR, and the TCRdb table lists in-frame clones only, not all of them. The profile shows some 120,000 clones, roughly 87% of them singletons. Material: peripheral blood, obtained on day 0 of AZD1222 vaccination. All receptors derive from an adult in good health.

This chain connects TRBV23-1 to TRBJ2-7; 7 bases fit TRBD1. TRBV23-1 is designated an ORF whose function remains uncertain. J lost 5 bases, V lost 8 bases, and 18 bases had no gene match. CDR3 length: 16 residues. The chain's CDR3 is CASQSKPDRVGDEQYF. In nucleotides, the CDR3 is TGCGCCAGCCAATCAAAGCCTGACAGGGTAGGTGACGAGCAGTACTTC.

This chain links TRBV11-2 with TRBJ2-7; D gene ambiguous. V gave up 3 bases and J gave up 3 bases, with 3 bases separating them. Germline V gene data show CDR1 as SGHAT and CDR2 as FQNNGV. CDR3 size: 11 residues. The CDR3 is CASSFHYEQYF. For the CDR3, the DNA is TGTGCCAGCAGCTTTCACTACGAGCAGTACTTC.

The chain combines TRBV3-1 (or the pseudogene TRBV3-2) with TRBJ1-4; D is perhaps TRBD1 (5 bases). The germline V and J ends were trimmed by 4 bases and 5 bases, with 11 bases remaining between them. The CDR3 covers 14 residues. Germline-derived CDR1 and CDR2 are LGHDT and YNNKEL (reference sequence). The CDR3 sequence is CASSPGRLNEKLFF. CDR3 nucleotides: TGTGCCAGCAGCCCGGGACGGCTAAATGAAAAACTGTTTTTT.

The CDR3 protein is CASRGGQGVQYF. The CDR3 coding sequence is TGTGCCAGCAGGGGGGGACAGGGGGTACAGTACTTC. V and J are TRBV6-6 and TRBJ2-7; 11 nucleotides align to TRBD1. Trimming at V came to 6 bases and at J to 10 bases, leaving 5 bases not matched to a gene. Germline CDR1 MNHNY, CDR2 SVGAGI (reference sequence). This CDR3 region has 12 residues.

This rearrangement joins TRBV19 to TRBJ2-1; 9 nucleotides agree with TRBD2. V gave up 6 bases and J gave up 9 bases; unmatched junction bases: 3. Germline values: CDR1 LNHDA, CDR2 SQIVND (reference sequence). The CDR3 has 12 amino acids. CDR3 bases: TGTGCCAGTAGCCCGCGGGAGGGTGAGCAGTTCTTC. The encoded protein is CASSPREGEQFF.

In nucleotides, the CDR3 is TGCGCCAGCAGCTTAGGGAGGGGTCCCTACGAGCAGTACTTC. Translating gives CASSLGRGPYEQYF. This chain joins TRBV5-1 and TRBJ2-7, with 7 bases matching TRBD2. Trimming took 2 bases from V and 2 from J; bases not matched to a gene: 4. Germline-derived CDR1 and CDR2 are SGHRS and YFSETQ. The CDR3 has 14 residues. Combining the CDR3 with reference TRBV5-1 and TRBJ2-7 gives the whole variable domain KAGVTQTPRYLIKTRGQQVTLSCSPISGHRSVSWYQQTPGQGLQFLFEYFSETQRNKGNFPGRFSGRQFSNSRSEMNVSTLELGDSALYLCASSLGRGPYEQYFGPGTRLTVT.

The V gene is TRBV5-1, the J gene TRBJ2-1, with D perhaps TRBD1 (5 bases). V was shortened by 3 bases and J by 7 bases, with 20 bases between the two germline ends. The CDR3 extends over 16 amino acids. Germline V gene sequence: CDR1 SGHRS, CDR2 YFSETQ. Here the CDR3 DNA reads TGCGCCAGCAGCTCCACAGGCGCCCCATCCCAAAATGAGCAGTTCTTC. Translation gives CASSSTGAPSQNEQFF.

The chain couples TRBV6-5 to TRBJ1-2; D gene ambiguous. This CDR3 is 15 amino acids long. V lost 5 bases, J lost 2 bases, and 15 bases lay in between. CDR1 is MNHEY and CDR2 is SVGAGI in the germline V gene. The CDR3 DNA reads as TGTGCCAGCAGTACCGCGCCTGAGGCGAACTATGGCTACACCTTC. Translated, it gives CASSTAPEANYGYTF.

The gene calls are TRBV9 and TRBJ1-2; D is ambiguous. CDR1 and CDR2 from the germline V gene are SGDLS and YYNGEE. V was cut by 0 bases and J by 6 bases, with 15 bases left in between. This CDR3 contains 15 residues. The CDR3, as DNA: TGTGCCAGCAGCGTAGAGGTCCGGGCCGTCCATGGCTACACCTTC. This gives the protein CASSVEVRAVHGYTF.

The V call is TRBV11-2, the J call TRBJ2-2, with 9 bases lining up with TRBD1. The germline V gene encodes CDR1 SGHAT and CDR2 FQNNGV. The CDR3 loop spans 16 amino acids. The trim removed 5 bases at V and 1 base at J, leaving 5 bases unmatched. CDR3 amino acids: CASSHPGQGNTGELFF. DNA for the CDR3: TGTGCCAGCAGCCATCCGGGACAGGGGAACACCGGGGAGCTGTTTTTT.

The rearrangement links TRBV2 to TRBJ1-1; D gene ambiguous. This CDR3 spans 12 amino acids. Per germline, CDR1 SNHLY and CDR2 FYNNEI. V was trimmed by 6 bases and J by 5 bases, leaving 10 bases between them. The CDR3 loop is CASSPDRTEAFF. The CDR3 DNA reads as TGTGCCAGCAGCCCTGACCGTACTGAAGCTTTCTTT.

J is TRBJ1-6 and V is TRBV6-5, with 8 positions matching TRBD1. V shed 6 bases and J 8 bases; nucleotides not matched to a gene: 6. This CDR3 region has 14 residues. Germline V gene lookup returns CDR1 MNHEY and CDR2 SVGAGI. The CDR3 reads CASRFRGLDSPLHF. Written as DNA, the CDR3 is TGTGCCAGCAGGTTCAGGGGGCTAGATTCACCCCTCCACTTT.

The chain links TRBV30 to TRBJ2-7, with D unclear. This CDR3 region has 12 residues. V lost 4 bases to trimming and J lost 0 bases, with 7 bases between them. Germline CDR1 GTSNPN, CDR2 SVGIG (reference sequence). CDR3 bases: TGTGCCTGGAATGGGTTCTCCTACGAGCAGTACTTC. Encoded protein: CAWNGFSYEQYF.

The rearrangement uses TRBV13 and TRBJ1-2; TRBD1 matches 8 bases. The CDR3 loop spans 14 amino acids. Germline CDR1 PRHDT, CDR2 FYEKMQ (reference sequence). The V and J ends lost 3 bases and 5 bases, in that order; junction bases with no gene match: 5. The CDR3 DNA follows: TGTGCCAGCAGCTTCGGGACAGGAAGATATGGCTACACCTTC. It encodes CASSFGTGRYGYTF.

A single count supports this clone. V usage is TRBV19 and J usage is TRBJ1-5, with TRBD1 matching 8 bases. The length of the CDR3 is 15 residues. J was trimmed by 6 bases and V by 7 bases; bases with no gene match: 11. From germline, CDR1 is LNHDA and CDR2 SQIVND (reference sequence). Here the CDR3 reads CASNIPGQESQPQHF. The CDR3 DNA reads as TGTGCCAGTAATATCCCGGGACAGGAGAGTCAGCCCCAGCATTTT.

This sequence joins TRBV28 and TRBJ2-3; tentative D call: TRBD2 (5 bases). The CDR3 has 15 residues. In germline, CDR1 is MDHEN, CDR2 SYDVKM. Trimming removed 4 bases from V and 5 bases from J, with 16 bases in between. In nucleotides, the CDR3 is TGTGCCAGCAGTTCACGCGGGTTTTTGGGAGATACGCAGTATTTT. Protein product: CASSSRGFLGDTQYF.

The chain carries TRBV7-8 and TRBJ1-3; D unclear. The germline V and J ends were trimmed by 4 bases and 0 bases, with 13 bases remaining between them. Germline CDR1 and CDR2: SGHVS and FQNEAQ. The CDR3 sequence is 16 residues long. This CDR3 reads CASSSISSSSGNTIYF. For the CDR3, the DNA is TGTGCCAGCAGCTCTATATCCTCCAGCTCTGGAAACACCATATATTTT.

This chain uses TRBV3-1 (or the pseudogene TRBV3-2) with TRBJ1-4; D remains ambiguous. V lost 0 bases, J lost 5 bases, and 10 bases lay in between. Germline assignment: CDR1 LGHDT and CDR2 YNNKEL (reference sequence). This CDR3 spans 15 amino acids. Here the CDR3 reads CASSQDWARNEKLFF. The CDR3 DNA sequence: TGTGCCAGCAGCCAAGATTGGGCTCGGAATGAAAAACTGTTTTTT.

The chain has TRBV7-9 and TRBJ1-3; D not certain. This CDR3 has 15 amino acids. The V and J ends lost 6 bases and 0 bases respectively, with 12 bases between them. From germline, CDR1 is SEHNR and CDR2 FQNEAQ (reference sequence). The CDR3 region has the DNA TGTGCCAGCAGTCCTCAGGATTACTCTGGAAACACCATATATTTT. This codes for CASSPQDYSGNTIYF.

This chain uses TRBV27 with TRBJ2-3; D unclear. The V gene's germline CDR1 is MNHEY and CDR2 SMNVEV (reference sequence). The CDR3 loop spans 15 amino acids. Trimming took off 4 bases at V and 0 bases at J, with 11 bases between the two ends. CDR3 DNA sequence: TGTGCCAGCAGTTCGCAGACTGCTAGCACAGATACGCAGTATTTT. It encodes CASSSQTASTDTQYF.

CDR3 in DNA: TGTGCCACCATAAAGACAGGGGAAGGGGGTAACTATGGCTACACCTTC. It translates to CATIKTGEGGNYGYTF. This chain joins TRBV6-4 and TRBJ1-2; 8 bases match TRBD1. The CDR3 loop spans 16 amino acids. Trimming at V came to 10 bases and at J to 1 base, leaving 14 bases not matched to a gene. The germline CDR1 and CDR2 sequences are MRHNA and SNTAGT.

This rearrangement joins TRBV7-2 to TRBJ2-7, with TRBD2 matching over 9 bases. The J segment lost 3 bases and the V segment lost 4 bases, leaving 7 bases of the junction unmatched. CDR3 length: 15 amino acids. The germline V gene encodes CDR1 SGHTA and CDR2 FQGNSA. The CDR3 here is CASSSGAGGYYEQYF. CDR3 nucleotide sequence: TGTGCCAGCAGCTCAGGAGCGGGAGGTTACTACGAGCAGTACTTC.

The chain links TRBV28 to TRBJ1-4; 7 positions match TRBD1. This CDR3 has 15 residues. The V segment lost 6 bases and the J segment 8 bases; nucleotides outside the gene matches: 12. Germline loops: CDR1 MDHEN, CDR2 SYDVKM. As DNA, the CDR3 is TGTGCCAGCAGCCGACGACAGGGACTGGGGGAAAAACTGTTTTTT. Translation gives CASSRRQGLGEKLFF.